One sample yielded the 7 T cell receptor beta chains listed below, sequenced in a study of monozygotic twins with inflammatory bowel disease. TCRdb reanalyzed the 5' RACE reads and collapses them to one entry per CDR3 protein, without DNA. Its clone listing holds about 110,000 distinct CDR3 sequences. Sequencing was performed on blood. These receptors all stem from a human donor with ulcerative colitis or Crohn's disease, or a healthy co-twin of an affected twin (not recorded which).

The chain combines TRBV12-3 or TRBV12-4 with TRBJ2-3; as DNA is missing, the TRBD1 call by TCRdb cannot be tested. This CDR3 contains 13 residues. This chain's CDR3 is CASSPSTEDTQYF.

The genes are TRBV9 and TRBJ2-1; the D gene TCRdb calls, TRBD1, cannot be checked with no DNA. The CDR3 is 14 amino acids. Germline V gene data show CDR1 as SGDLS and CDR2 as YYNGEE. The CDR3 loop is CASSKPSGSDEQFF.

This CDR3 reads CSVVEGAGANVLTF. The rearrangement uses TRBV29-1 and TRBJ2-6; there is no DNA to check the TCRdb D call of TRBD1. Germline lookup yields CDR1 SQVTM and CDR2 ANQGSEA. The CDR3 extends over 14 amino acids.

The chain combines TRBV10-3 with TRBJ2-5; TCRdb returns TRBD2, unconfirmable since there is no DNA. The CDR3 length is 16 residues. CDR1 is ENHRY and CDR2 is SYGVKD in the germline V gene. CDR3 loop: CAISGGLAGVGETQYF.

The CDR3 sequence: CASSIAAGSYNEQFF. This rearrangement joins TRBV19 to TRBJ2-1; the TCRdb D gene call, TRBD2, has no DNA to confirm it. Germline-derived CDR1 and CDR2 are LNHDA and SQIVND (reference sequence). This CDR3 has 15 residues.

V is TRBV9 and J is TRBJ1-1. Germline loops: CDR1 SGDLS, CDR2 YYNGEE. The CDR3 is 13 residues long. CDR3 sequence: CASSIGEGTEAFF. Looking up the rest from reference TRBV9 and TRBJ1-1 gives the full variable domain: DSGVTQTPKHLITATGQRVTLRCSPRSGDLSVYWYQQSLDQGLQFLIQYYNGEERAKGNILERFSAQQFPDLHSELNLSSLELGDSALYFCASSIGEGTEAFFGQGTRLTVV.

The genes are TRBV29-1 and TRBJ2-7; TCRdb's assignment of TRBD1 cannot be checked, as there is no DNA. Looked up from germline, CDR1 is SQVTM and CDR2 is ANQGSEA. CDR3 length equals 13 residues. CDR3 region: CSVTGTETYEQYF.